The present entry profiles one T cell receptor (beta chain) with its context. Its matching antigen is unknown. The repertoire was sequenced with immunoSEQ multiplex PCR; TCRdb's copy has only in-frame clones and lacks some. The sample includes about 1 million clones, about 70% of them seen just once. The data were taken from a study of shared clonotypes between healthy human individuals. The study's findings and limits: The study found lower generation probabilities in non-shared clonotypes than in those shared by all four donors.

Sequenced input: memory CD4+ T cells sorted from blood. Subset meaning: CD45RA-negative fraction. The TCR comes from a man between 18 and 35 years old in good health.

The CDR3 loop reads CASRLTGGQPQHF. The CDR3 coding sequence is TGTGCCAGCAGGCTCACAGGGGGACAGCCCCAGCATTTT. The chain couples TRBV27 to TRBJ1-5; TRBD1 matches at 8 bases. From germline, CDR1 is MNHEY and CDR2 SMNVEV (reference sequence). The CDR3 extends over 13 amino acids. Losses at the gene ends were 6 bases for V and 7 bases for J; bases not matched to a gene: 5.